The 25 T cell receptor beta chains below were found in one sample sequenced in a study of low-dose radiotherapy and immunotherapy resistance in tumors. The time point is: before trial treatment. TRAV- and TRBV-specific primers primed first-strand cDNA, covering alpha and beta chains. A constant-region primer paired with the V-primer adapter amplified TCRs over roughly 18 PCR cycles. Each CDR3 protein is one row after TCRdb ran MiXCR on the reads. The table records 45,000 to 75,000 distinct CDR3 sequences, approximately 25% of them present only once. The sequenced sample was PBMCs, obtained before treatment. The receptors were gathered from a male donor with prostate cancer.

This clonotype was found many times. The chain combines TRBV6-1 with TRBJ1-2; D gene uncertain. The ends were cut back, 0 bases at V and 2 bases at J, with 7 bases in the middle. This CDR3 is 14 amino acids long. The germline gives CDR1 MNHNS, CDR2 SASEGT. The CDR3 spells CASSEAHGNYGYTF. The CDR3 region has the DNA TGTGCCAGCAGTGAAGCACACGGAAACTATGGCTACACCTTC.

This clonotype was counted at least ten times. The chain links TRBV5-1 to TRBJ1-2, with 7 bases lining up with TRBD1. Looked up from germline, CDR1 is SGHRS and CDR2 is YFSETQ. Unmatched junction bases numbered 4, after V lost 0 bases and J lost 5 bases. This CDR3 is built from 14 residues. This chain's CDR3 is CASSLEGGQYGYTF. CDR3 DNA: TGCGCCAGCAGCTTGGAGGGGGGACAGTATGGCTACACCTTC.

This clonotype has at least ten counts. The chain uses TRBV4-2 and TRBJ2-1; D ambiguous. CDR3 size: 14 residues. Germline CDR1 LGHNA, CDR2 YNFKEQ. V shed 4 bases and J shed 2 bases, with 9 bases lying between them. The CDR3 DNA is TGTGCCAGCAGCCCCCGGCAGACCTACAATGAGCAGTTCTTC. It encodes CASSPRQTYNEQFF.

In this sample, this clonotype is medium-sized (0.01 to 0.1%). The chain uses TRBV28 and TRBJ1-1; 7 positions match TRBD1. V shed 7 bases and J 3 bases; nucleotides not matched to a gene: 8. The CDR3 extends over 14 amino acids. The germline CDR1 and CDR2 sequences are MDHEN and SYDVKM. The CDR3 DNA follows: TGTGCCAGCAAGGGGGCACAGCAGTACACTGAAGCTTTCTTT. The encoded protein is CASKGAQQYTEAFF. Together with reference TRBV28 and TRBJ1-1, the CDR3 gives the full variable domain: DVKVTQSSRYLVKRTGEKVFLECVQDMDHENMFWYRQDPGLGLRLIYFSYDVKMKEKGDIPEGYSVSREKKERFSLILESASTNQTSMYLCASKGAQQYTEAFFGQGTRLTVV.

The sample holds many counts of this clonotype. The rearrangement joins TRBV12-3 or TRBV12-4 to TRBJ1-4, with D uncertain. CDR3 length: 16 residues. V was cut by 3 bases and J by 0 bases, with 11 bases left in between. DNA of the CDR3: TGTGCCAGCAGTTTCTTGCAGCTAGCAACTAATGAAAAACTGTTTTTT. As protein: CASSFLQLATNEKLFF.

V usage is TRBV20-1 and J usage is TRBJ2-5, with TRBD1 matching 10 bases. Trimming at V came to 4 bases and at J to 4 bases, leaving 6 bases not matched to a gene. Per the germline V gene, CDR1 is DFQATT and CDR2 is SNEGSKA (reference sequence). CDR3 size: 14 residues. CDR3 coding DNA: TGCAGTGCTACCGGGACAGGGGCCGGAGAGACCCAGTACTTC. Translated, it gives CSATGTGAGETQYF.

V usage is TRBV6-1 and J usage is TRBJ2-3; 10 bases line up with TRBD2. CDR1 is MNHNS and CDR2 is SASEGT in the germline V gene. CDR3 length: 15 amino acids. The ends lost 2 bases at V and 2 bases at J; junction bases unmatched: 1. Written as DNA, the CDR3 is TGTGCCAGCAGTGAACTAGCGGGGGCCACAGATACGCAGTATTTT. This encodes CASSELAGATDTQYF.

This clonotype was detected many times. This chain uses TRBV27 with TRBJ2-7, with 8 bases identical to TRBD2. The germline V gene has CDR1 MNHEY and CDR2 SMNVEV (reference sequence). The V segment lost 0 bases and the J segment 3 bases; nucleotides outside the gene matches: 7. The CDR3 sequence is 16 residues long. The CDR3 nucleotides are TGTGCCAGCAGTTTATCGTGGCGGGAGGCCTACTACGAGCAGTACTTC. Amino acid sequence: CASSLSWREAYYEQYF.

The CDR3 bases are TGTGCCAGCAGCTTAGATCTGTTGACTACCAAAGAGACCCAGTACTTC. Its protein is CASSLDLLTTKETQYF. The chain recombines TRBV7-2 with TRBJ2-5, with D perhaps matching TRBD2 (5 bases). The V gene lost 1 base and the J gene lost 3 bases, with 15 bases spanning the gap. Germline V gives CDR1 SGHTA, CDR2 FQGNSA. The CDR3 contains 16 residues.

This clonotype was observed many times. The V and J genes are TRBV7-9 and TRBJ2-1; D perhaps matches TRBD2 (6 bases). The CDR3 loop spans 16 amino acids. Trimming pared 4 bases from V and 6 bases from J, leaving 19 bases between. Germline V gives CDR1 SEHNR, CDR2 FQNEAQ (reference sequence). CDR3 DNA sequence: TGTGCCAGCAGCTCGACCGGGACTGGCTCTTTCAATGAGCAGTTCTTC. Its protein product is CASSSTGTGSFNEQFF.

This clonotype was counted only a few times. The J gene is TRBJ2-5, the V gene TRBV15, with D maybe TRBD1 (6 bases). The germline V gene has CDR1 LNHNV and CDR2 YYDKDF (reference sequence). The CDR3 has 16 amino acids. Trimming took 0 bases from V and 4 from J, leaving 15 bases between them. In DNA, the CDR3 is TGTGCCACCAGCAGAGATTCGCGCGCAGGGGCAGAGACCCAGTACTTC. This codes for CATSRDSRAGAETQYF.

This clonotype was seen at least ten times. This chain connects TRBV28 to TRBJ1-5, with D perhaps matching TRBD1 (6 bases). Per the germline V gene, CDR1 is MDHEN and CDR2 is SYDVKM. Trimming took 1 base from V and 7 from J, leaving 14 bases between them. The CDR3 extends over 15 amino acids. CDR3 bases: TGTGCCAGCAGTTTATACGGGACATGGGGGCAGCCCCAGCATTTT. This gives the protein CASSLYGTWGQPQHF.

This clonotype was seen at least ten times. This chain joins TRBV5-1 and TRBJ2-7; 8 positions agree with TRBD1. The CDR3 extends over 12 amino acids. Germline V gene lookup returns CDR1 SGHRS and CDR2 YFSETQ. Trimming at V came to 3 bases and at J to 6 bases, leaving 2 bases not matched to a gene. The CDR3 sequence: CASSYTGGEQYF. In nucleotides, the CDR3 is TGCGCCAGCAGCTACACAGGGGGCGAGCAGTACTTC.

This clonotype was counted only a few times. This chain connects TRBV28 to TRBJ1-4, with D tentatively TRBD1 (5 bases). The V gene's germline CDR1 is MDHEN and CDR2 SYDVKM. Deletions cut 5 bases from V and 4 bases from J, with 11 bases between. This CDR3 comprises 14 residues. The CDR3 sequence: CASSVTAINEKLFF. CDR3 nucleotides: TGTGCCAGCAGTGTGACAGCAATTAATGAAAAACTGTTTTTT. The full variable domain, in which reference TRBV28 and TRBJ1-4 provide the parts outside the CDR3, is DVKVTQSSRYLVKRTGEKVFLECVQDMDHENMFWYRQDPGLGLRLIYFSYDVKMKEKGDIPEGYSVSREKKERFSLILESASTNQTSMYLCASSVTAINEKLFFGSGTQLSVL.

The chain has TRBV11-3 and TRBJ2-7; TRBD2 might be the D (6 bases). The CDR3 runs to 12 residues. Looked up from germline, CDR1 is SGHNT and CDR2 is YENEEA. Trimming cost V 8 bases and J 5 bases, with 13 bases left between them. DNA of the CDR3: TGTGCCAGCGAGTCTAGCGACCACGAGCAGTACTTC. Translation: CASESSDHEQYF.

This chain links TRBV29-1 with TRBJ2-1; TRBD1 agrees at 8 bases. Germline trimming cut 4 bases from V and 2 bases from J; bases unmatched to any gene: 13. This CDR3 comprises 17 residues. Germline V lookup: CDR1 SQVTM, CDR2 ANQGSEA. Here the CDR3 DNA reads TGCAGCGTTGGCACCGGGACAGGCTGGAAGACCTACAATGAGCAGTTCTTC. Its translation: CSVGTGTGWKTYNEQFF.

This clonotype was seen many times. The chain is built from TRBV2 and TRBJ2-7, with D perhaps being TRBD1 or TRBD2 (5 bases each). Trimming stripped 6 bases from V and 4 bases from J, with 13 bases between. Germline-derived CDR1 and CDR2 are SNHLY and FYNNEI. This CDR3 contains 13 residues. The CDR3 region is CASSWGRAYEQYF. As DNA, the CDR3 is TGTGCCAGCAGCTGGGGGAGAGCTTACGAGCAGTACTTC.

At least ten counts were recorded for this clonotype. The chain employs TRBV29-1 and TRBJ1-2; D is perhaps TRBD1 (5 bases). The CDR3 has 12 amino acids. Between the trimmed V and J ends, which lost 6 bases and 8 bases, there was a span of 16 bases. The germline V gene encodes CDR1 SQVTM and CDR2 ANQGSEA. CDR3 DNA sequence: TGCAGCGTGGGGGGGGGTACTAAAGGCTACACCTTC. This codes for CSVGGGTKGYTF.

This clonotype was seen at least ten times. V is TRBV6-2 or TRBV6-3 and J is TRBJ1-6; 7 nucleotides align to TRBD1. Germline-derived CDR1 and CDR2 are MNHEY and SVGEGT. V was pared by 0 bases and J by 0 bases, with 5 bases of the junction left unmatched. The CDR3 is made up of 18 amino acids. CDR3 protein: CASSYSDRLSSYNSPLHF. The DNA for the CDR3 is TGTGCCAGCAGTTACTCGGACAGGCTGAGCTCCTATAATTCACCCCTCCACTTT.

This clonotype was observed many times. The rearrangement joins TRBV6-2 or TRBV6-3 to TRBJ2-3; possibly TRBD1 for D (6 bases). The CDR3 consists of 15 residues. V lost 5 bases to trimming and J lost 1 base, with 13 bases between them. Germline V gene lookup returns CDR1 MNHEY and CDR2 SVGEGT. As DNA, the CDR3 is TGTGCCAGCAGTAAGGGGGACCGCCGCACAGATACGCAGTATTTT. Protein: CASSKGDRRTDTQYF.

The chain has TRBV5-1 and TRBJ2-1, with 9 bases matching TRBD1. The length of the CDR3 is 14 residues. V lost 4 bases, J lost 6 bases, and 5 bases stayed unmatched. The V gene's germline CDR1 is SGHRS and CDR2 YFSETQ. CDR3 sequence reads: CASSRGQGGNEQFF. For the CDR3, the DNA is TGCGCCAGCAGCAGGGGACAGGGAGGCAATGAGCAGTTCTTC.

This clonotype was recorded many times. The chain carries TRBV6-5 and TRBJ1-1, with 9 positions matching TRBD1. In germline, CDR1 is MNHEY, CDR2 SVGAGI. The CDR3 extends over 19 amino acids. The J segment lost 5 bases and the V segment lost 6 bases, leaving 22 bases of the junction unmatched. CDR3 coding DNA: TGTGCCAGCAGCAACGTCCGGGACAGGGAGGGGGAAGATCCGACTGAAGCTTTCTTT. Translating gives CASSNVRDREGEDPTEAFF.

CDR3 region: CASSAQGGDGYTF. CDR3 DNA sequence: TGTGCCAGCAGCGCACAGGGGGGTGATGGCTACACCTTC. The V and J genes are TRBV28 and TRBJ1-2, with TRBD1 identical over 8 bases. Germline values: CDR1 MDHEN, CDR2 SYDVKM. Trimming cost V 6 bases and J 6 bases; bases outside gene matches: 6. This CDR3 comprises 13 residues.

This clonotype was counted ten times or more. The rearrangement links TRBV11-2 to TRBJ2-6, with 7 bases fitting TRBD1. The V and J ends lost 6 bases and 4 bases, in that order; junction bases with no gene match: 9. This CDR3 region has 16 residues. Germline assignment: CDR1 SGHAT and CDR2 FQNNGV. The CDR3 bases are TGTGCCAGCAGGTATTCCAGGGGGAGCGGGGCCAACGTCCTGACTTTC. Amino acids: CASRYSRGSGANVLTF.

Points on this clonotype: This probably arose from a read error, given a far larger clone one base away. This chain connects TRBV20-1 to TRBJ2-1; tentatively, D is TRBD1 (5 bases). Germline CDR1 DFQATT, CDR2 SNEGSKA (reference sequence). The CDR3 loop spans 13 amino acids. V lost 1 base to trimming and J lost 13 bases, with 17 bases between them. CDR3 bases: TGCAGTGCTAGAGTCAGGGCCCAAGAGACCCAGTTCTTC. This translates into CSARVRAQETQFF.